The 27 T cell receptor beta chains presented below share a single source sample, sequenced in a study of cytomegalovirus exposure and HLA in healthy donors. The PCR ran on 60 Vbeta and 13 Jbeta primers. TCRdb keeps only in-frame clones here, not all; method: immunoSEQ multiplex PCR. Here the sample spans approximately 110,000 clones, 13% to 15% being singletons. Material for sequencing was PBMCs. The receptors were sampled from a female donor in good health and CMV-seronegative.

CDR3 DNA: TGTGCCAGCAGCCGAATAGAGATTACCCCGAACTATGGCTACACCTTC. Residues: CASSRIEITPNYGYTF. This chain uses TRBV16 with TRBJ1-2; no clear D gene. The CDR3 has 16 residues. V was shortened by 4 bases and J by 2 bases, with 17 bases between the two germline ends. Germline V gene sequence: CDR1 KGHSY, CDR2 FQNENV.

A few counts support this clone. V is TRBV7-9 and J is TRBJ2-7; TRBD1 aligns across 9 bases. V was clipped by 2 bases and J by 6 bases; unmatched bases: 5. The CDR3 is made up of 14 amino acids. CDR1 SEHNR and CDR2 FQNEAQ come from the germline V gene (reference sequence). CDR3 protein: CASSLNRGLTEQYF. Written as DNA, the CDR3 is TGTGCCAGCAGCTTAAACAGGGGGCTCACCGAGCAGTACTTC.

This clone was seen only a few times. This rearrangement joins TRBV5-4 to TRBJ2-3, with 8 bases fitting TRBD2. J was trimmed by 6 bases and V by 0 bases; bases with no gene match: 6. Germline V CDR1 and CDR2: SGHNT, YYREEE (reference sequence). The CDR3 is 15 amino acids. The CDR3 region is CASSLVSSGRDTQYF. The CDR3, as DNA: TGTGCCAGCAGCTTGGTGTCTAGCGGGCGGGATACGCAGTATTTT.

The chain is built from TRBV6-6 and TRBJ1-6, with D hard to call. The CDR3 length is 12 residues. V shed 11 bases and J shed 6 bases, with 11 bases lying between them. CDR1 and CDR2 (germline): MNHNY, SVGAGI (reference sequence). This CDR3 reads CAAVGRNSPLHF. In nucleotides, the CDR3 is TGTGCCGCGGTGGGTCGTAATTCACCCCTCCACTTT.

CDR3 residues: CASSPGGEQYF. The CDR3 DNA sequence: TGTGCCAGCAGCCCTGGAGGGGAGCAGTACTTC. The chain recombines TRBV7-9 with TRBJ2-7, with a tentative D call TRBD2 (6 bases). Trimming pared 5 bases from V and 7 bases from J, leaving 9 bases between. The CDR3 contains 11 residues. Germline CDR1 is SEHNR and CDR2 is FQNEAQ (reference sequence).

This clone was counted only a few times. V is TRBV6-1 and J is TRBJ2-2; D may be TRBD2 (6 bases). The CDR3 contains 16 residues. Germline CDR1 MNHNS, CDR2 SASEGT. Trimming cost V 1 base and J 6 bases, with 15 bases left between them. The DNA for the CDR3 is TGTGCCAGCAGTGAAGAAAAGTTCGGGGGTGCCGGGGAGCTGTTTTTT. It translates to CASSEEKFGGAGELFF.

This chain connects TRBV11-2 to TRBJ2-7, with a possible D match to TRBD1 (6 bases). This CDR3 contains 14 residues. Germline loops: CDR1 SGHAT, CDR2 FQNNGV. V was shortened by 5 bases and J by 3 bases, with 14 bases between the two germline ends. This CDR3 is CASSITGHRYEQYF. The CDR3 DNA reads TGTGCCAGCAGCATAACGGGACACCGCTACGAGCAGTACTTC. Together with reference TRBV11-2 and TRBJ2-7, the CDR3 gives the full variable domain: EAGVAQSPRYKIIEKRQSVAFWCNPISGHATLYWYQQILGQGPKLLIQFQNNGVVDDSQLPKDRFSAERLKGVDSTLKIQPAKLEDSAVYLCASSITGHRYEQYFGPGTRLTVT.

The sample holds a few counts of this clone. The chain uses TRBV30 and TRBJ1-5; 9 nucleotides agree with TRBD1. CDR3 length equals 15 residues. The germline CDR1 and CDR2 sequences are GTSNPN and SVGIG (reference sequence). V shed 3 bases and J 1 base; nucleotides not matched to a gene: 4. In nucleotides, the CDR3 is TGTGCCTGGAGCCTGGACAGGGGAAGCAATCAGCCCCAGCATTTT. Residues: CAWSLDRGSNQPQHF.

In nucleotides, the CDR3 is TGCGCCAGCAGCCTAGCGGGGGAGGGAGATACGCAGTATTTT. Residues: CASSLAGEGDTQYF. V is TRBV5-1 and J is TRBJ2-3, with 10 bases that match TRBD2. V lost 4 bases to trimming and J lost 5 bases; unmatched junction nucleotides: 4. The CDR3 sequence is 14 residues long. The germline gives CDR1 SGHRS, CDR2 YFSETQ.

There are a few counts of this clone. V usage is TRBV4-3 and J usage is TRBJ1-2; TRBD1 is a possible D gene (5 bases). This CDR3 has 18 amino acids. Between the trimmed V and J ends, which lost 0 bases and 3 bases, there was a span of 20 bases. From germline, CDR1 is LGHNA and CDR2 YSLEER. The CDR3 is CASSQDKLESRGDYGYTF. DNA of the CDR3: TGCGCCAGCAGCCAAGATAAACTCGAATCGCGGGGGGACTATGGCTACACCTTC.

This rearrangement joins TRBV7-9 to TRBJ2-3; no reliable D call. The CDR3 is made up of 14 amino acids. Trimming stripped 1 base from V and 0 bases from J, with 5 bases between. Germline CDR1 SEHNR, CDR2 FQNEAQ (reference sequence). CDR3 DNA sequence: TGTGCCAGCAGCTTAGGGCCTAGCACAGATACGCAGTATTTT. Protein: CASSLGPSTDTQYF.

V usage is TRBV9 and J usage is TRBJ2-7; TRBD1 agrees at 11 bases. The CDR3 spans 16 residues. Trimming took 3 bases from V and 6 from J; bases not matched to a gene: 11. The germline gives CDR1 SGDLS, CDR2 YYNGEE. The CDR3 DNA reads TGTGCCAGCAGCGCCTACCGGGACAGGGGGGTCCGCGAGCAGTACTTC. Its translation is CASSAYRDRGVREQYF. The whole variable domain, filled in from reference TRBV9 and TRBJ2-7, reads DSGVTQTPKHLITATGQRVTLRCSPRSGDLSVYWYQQSLDQGLQFLIQYYNGEERAKGNILERFSAQQFPDLHSELNLSSLELGDSALYFCASSAYRDRGVREQYFGPGTRLTVT.

This clone turned up a few times. This chain uses TRBV6-5 with TRBJ2-1; 14 bases are shared with TRBD2. The length of the CDR3 is 15 residues. Germline lookup yields CDR1 MNHEY and CDR2 SVGAGI. V lost 10 bases to trimming and J lost 13 bases; unmatched junction nucleotides: 15. The CDR3, as DNA: TGTGCCACCACCAGCGGGACTAGCGGGGGCCTTAGCCAGTTCTTC. Its translation is CATTSGTSGGLSQFF.

The chain employs TRBV7-9 and TRBJ2-7, with 8 bases fitting TRBD2. V shed 1 base and J 0 bases; nucleotides not matched to a gene: 11. This CDR3 is built from 18 residues. The V gene's germline CDR1 is SEHNR and CDR2 FQNEAQ (reference sequence). This chain's CDR3 is CASSLDLAGALVSYEQYF. CDR3 DNA: TGTGCCAGCAGCTTAGATCTAGCGGGCGCGCTTGTCTCCTACGAGCAGTACTTC.

This clone was seen a few times. The chain carries TRBV7-9 and TRBJ2-4; 8 bases are a match to TRBD2. The V and J ends lost 3 bases and 14 bases, in that order; junction bases with no gene match: 12. Germline CDR1 reads SEHNR; CDR2 reads FQNEAQ (reference sequence). This CDR3 has 14 residues. CDR3 nucleotides: TGTGCCAGCAGCTTTGAGCGGGAGAGGGGGGGAAAGTACTTC. Encoded protein: CASSFERERGGKYF. The full variable domain, with the rest looked up from reference TRBV7-9 and TRBJ2-4, is DTGVSQNPRHKITKRGQNVTFRCDPISEHNRLYWYRQTLGQGPEFLTYFQNEAQLEKSRLLSDRFSAERPKGSFSTLEIQRTEQGDSAMYLCASSFERERGGKYFGAGTRLSVL.

The chain has TRBV7-9 and TRBJ1-2; 8 bases match TRBD1. Germline values: CDR1 SEHNR, CDR2 FQNEAQ (reference sequence). Trimming removed 5 bases from V and 9 bases from J; junction bases left unmatched: 5. This CDR3 is 12 amino acids long. CDR3 loop: CASSPDRGSYTF. In DNA, the CDR3 is TGTGCCAGCAGCCCAGACAGGGGAAGCTACACCTTC.

As to this clone: At one boundary the junction diverges from the germline segment, which might be a read error. V and J are TRBV30 and TRBJ2-1; weak D call: TRBD1 (6 bases). Germline-derived CDR1 and CDR2 are GTSNPN and SVGIG (reference sequence). The CDR3 is 11 amino acids. The DNA of the CDR3 is TGTGCCTGGAGTGTAGGACAGAGGGAGATCTTC. Its translation is CAWSVGQREIF.

This clone was detected a few times. The limits of the CDR3 on the DNA are not certain, so only TCRdb's listed CDR3 is given. V and J are TRBV1 and TRBJ1-1; TRBD1 is the table's D call, not checked against the DNA. TRBV1 is given as a pseudogene. The CDR3 is 14 residues long, counting both termini. The CDR3 here is CTSSQVGQGAEAFF.

The V gene is TRBV7-2, the J gene TRBJ1-6; 10 bases align to TRBD1. The CDR3 runs to 15 residues. V lost 5 bases and J lost 9; bases outside the gene matches: 7. CDR1 SGHTA and CDR2 FQGNSA come from the germline V gene. CDR3 nucleotide sequence: TGTGCCAGCAGCAGAGACAGGGGGCTGGTTTCACCCCTCCACTTT. Amino acid sequence: CASSRDRGLVSPLHF.

This clone was seen only a few times. The chain links TRBV28 to TRBJ1-2; no firm D call. V lost 6 bases, J lost 2 bases, and 7 bases lay in between. This CDR3 is 12 amino acids long. From germline, CDR1 is MDHEN and CDR2 SYDVKM. CDR3 bases: TGTGCCAGCAGCGGGATGAACTATGGCTACACCTTC. Translation: CASSGMNYGYTF.

The chain is built from TRBV27 and TRBJ1-1, with 8 bases identical to TRBD1. J gave up 0 bases and V 5 bases, and 11 bases lay outside the gene matches. Germline values: CDR1 MNHEY, CDR2 SMNVEV (reference sequence). The CDR3 consists of 17 residues. CDR3 protein: CASSPSPGTGLNTEAFF. In nucleotides, the CDR3 is TGTGCCAGCAGTCCCTCCCCCGGGACAGGTTTGAACACTGAAGCTTTCTTT.

This chain links TRBV25-1 with TRBJ1-4; 10 bases match TRBD1. CDR1 and CDR2 from the germline V gene are MGHDK and SYGVNS. This CDR3 comprises 15 residues. With V trimmed by 1 base and J by 6 bases, 2 bases remained unmatched. CDR3 amino acids: CASSEWGTGDEKLFF. The DNA for the CDR3 is TGTGCCAGCAGTGAATGGGGGACAGGGGATGAAAAACTGTTTTTT.

The rearrangement uses TRBV14 and TRBJ1-6, with TRBD1 identical over 7 bases. This CDR3 spans 14 amino acids. Germline CDR1 is SGHDN and CDR2 is FVKESK. V lost 2 bases and J lost 9; bases outside the gene matches: 4. CDR3 in amino acids: CASSQNRGSSPLHF. The CDR3 coding sequence is TGTGCCAGCAGCCAAAACAGGGGAAGTTCACCCCTCCACTTT.

This clone has just a few counts. This rearrangement joins TRBV7-9 to TRBJ2-1, with D possibly being TRBD1 (5 bases). The CDR3 sequence is 14 residues long. The germline gives CDR1 SEHNR, CDR2 FQNEAQ (reference sequence). V shed 2 bases and J shed 4 bases, with 9 bases lying between them. The CDR3 DNA reads as TGTGCCAGCAGCTTAAACAGGTTATACAATGAGCAGTTCTTC. Its protein product is CASSLNRLYNEQFF.

V usage is TRBV4-3 and J usage is TRBJ1-1; D is uncertain. The CDR3 is made up of 15 amino acids. The V end lost 0 bases, the J end lost 0 bases, and 8 bases lay between the germline ends. From germline, CDR1 is LGHNA and CDR2 YSLEER. This CDR3 reads CASSQETGLNTEAFF. CDR3 nucleotides: TGCGCCAGCAGCCAAGAGACGGGATTGAACACTGAAGCTTTCTTT.

The J gene is TRBJ2-2, the V gene TRBV27; 10 bases agree with TRBD2. Per the germline V gene, CDR1 is MNHEY and CDR2 is SMNVEV (reference sequence). The CDR3 has 17 amino acids. V lost 5 bases and J lost 0; bases outside the gene matches: 6. DNA for the CDR3: TGTGCCAGCAGTCGGACTAGCGGACGACCGAACACCGGGGAGCTGTTTTTT. This translates into CASSRTSGRPNTGELFF.

The rearrangement links TRBV30 to TRBJ2-2; D remains ambiguous. V dropped 0 bases and J dropped 1 base, with 12 bases sitting between them. The length of the CDR3 is 16 residues. Germline CDR1 reads GTSNPN; CDR2 reads SVGIG (reference sequence). The CDR3 reads CAWSVESPGNTGELFF. The DNA for the CDR3 is TGTGCCTGGAGTGTAGAAAGCCCCGGGAACACCGGGGAGCTGTTTTTT.